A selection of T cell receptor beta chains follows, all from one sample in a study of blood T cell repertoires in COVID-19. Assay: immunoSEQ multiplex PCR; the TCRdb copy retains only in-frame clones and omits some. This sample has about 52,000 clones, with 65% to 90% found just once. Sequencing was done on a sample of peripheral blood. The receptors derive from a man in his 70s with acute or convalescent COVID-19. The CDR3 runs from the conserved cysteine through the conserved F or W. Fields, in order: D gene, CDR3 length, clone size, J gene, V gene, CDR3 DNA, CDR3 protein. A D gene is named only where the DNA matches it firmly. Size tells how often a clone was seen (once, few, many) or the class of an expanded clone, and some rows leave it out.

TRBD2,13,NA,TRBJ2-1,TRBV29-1,TGCAGCGGTTGGACTAGCGGGTTTAATGAGCAGTTCTTC,CSGWTSGFNEQFF
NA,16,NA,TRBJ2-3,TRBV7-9,TGTGCCAGCAGCTTAGTTTTTGCAGGGAACACAGATACGCAGTATTTT,CASSLVFAGNTDTQYF
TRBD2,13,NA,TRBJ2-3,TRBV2,TGTGCCAGCAGGATTACTAGCGCAGATACGCAGTATTTT,CASRITSADTQYF
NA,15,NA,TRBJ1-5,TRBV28,TGTGCCAGCAGTTTACCCGGGGACCAGGGGCAGCCCCAGCATTTT,CASSLPGDQGQPQHF
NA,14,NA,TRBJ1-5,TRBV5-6,TGTGCCAGCAGCTTAGGGGCTTTAAATCAGCCCCAGCATTTT,CASSLGALNQPQHF
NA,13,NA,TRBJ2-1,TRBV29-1,TGCAGCGTTAGACAGGGAGGCTACAATGAGCAGTTCTTC,CSVRQGGYNEQFF
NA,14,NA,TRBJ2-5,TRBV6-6,TGTGCCAGCAGTTTCCAGGGATTAGGGGAGACCCAGTACTTC,CASSFQGLGETQYF
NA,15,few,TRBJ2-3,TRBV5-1,TGCGCCAGCACCCCCTCAGGGGTGTCCACAGATACGCAGTATTTT,CASTPSGVSTDTQYF
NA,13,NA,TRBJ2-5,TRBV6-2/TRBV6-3,TGTGCCAGCAGTGAGAGGTCCCCAGAGACCCAGTACTTC,CASSERSPETQYF
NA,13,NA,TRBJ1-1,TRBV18,TGTGCCAGCTCACCACCAGTGAGCACTGAAGCTTTCTTT,CASSPPVSTEAFF
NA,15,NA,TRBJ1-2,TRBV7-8,TGTGCCAGCAGCTTAGGGGGCTACCAAACTTCTGGCTACACCTTC,CASSLGGYQTSGYTF
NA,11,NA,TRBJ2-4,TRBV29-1,TGCAGCGGTGGGGAGGAAAACATTCAGTACTTC,CSGGEENIQYF
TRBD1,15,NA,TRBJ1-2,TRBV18,TGTGCCAGCTCACTGGGACAGGGCTCTAACTATGGCTACACCTTC,CASSLGQGSNYGYTF
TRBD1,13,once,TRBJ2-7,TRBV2,TGTGCCAGAGGGACAGGGAGTCGGTACGAGCAGTACTTC,CARGTGSRYEQYF
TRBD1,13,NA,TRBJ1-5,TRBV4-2,TGTGCCAGCAGCCAGACAGGGTATCAGCCCCAGCATTTT,CASSQTGYQPQHF
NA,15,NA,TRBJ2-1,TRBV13,TGTGCCAGCAGCTTAGGCCCAGGGGGGTACAATGAGCAGTTCTTC,CASSLGPGGYNEQFF
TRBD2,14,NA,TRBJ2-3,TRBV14,TGTGCCAGCAGCCAAAACCGGGGGGCAGATACGCAGTATTTT,CASSQNRGADTQYF
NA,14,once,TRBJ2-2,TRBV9,TGTGCCAGCAGCGTAGACCTATCCACCGGGGAGCTGTTTTTT,CASSVDLSTGELFF
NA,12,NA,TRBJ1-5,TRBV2,TGTGCCAGCAGTGAAGCCTCTCAGCCCCAGCATTTT,CASSEASQPQHF
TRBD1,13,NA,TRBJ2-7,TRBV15,TGTGCCACCAGCAGCCGACAGGGGGACGAGCAGTACTTC,CATSSRQGDEQYF
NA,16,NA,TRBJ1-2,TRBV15,TGTGCCACCAGCAGAGGATTAAACACAGATTTCTATGGCTACACCTTC,CATSRGLNTDFYGYTF
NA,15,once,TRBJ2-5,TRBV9,TGTGCCAGCAGCCAGGGGCTAGCGGCCCAAGAGACCCAGTACTTC,CASSQGLAAQETQYF
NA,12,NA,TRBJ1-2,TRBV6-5,TGTGCCAGCAGTCTTGACAGCTATGGCTACACCTTC,CASSLDSYGYTF
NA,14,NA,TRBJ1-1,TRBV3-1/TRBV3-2,TGTGCCAGCAGCCGTCCCCCAGAGAACACTGAAGCTTTCTTT,CASSRPPENTEAFF
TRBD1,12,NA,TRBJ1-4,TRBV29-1,TGCAGCTTCCAGACAGGGGGAGAAAAACTGTTTTTT,CSFQTGGEKLFF
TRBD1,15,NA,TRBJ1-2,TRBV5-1,TGCGCCAGCAGCTTGGTCTCCGACAGGGGCTATGGCTACACCTTC,CASSLVSDRGYGYTF
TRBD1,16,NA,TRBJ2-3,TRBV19,TGTGCCAGTAGTATGAGGGACAGGGGGGAGTGGGATACGCAGTATTTT,CASSMRDRGEWDTQYF
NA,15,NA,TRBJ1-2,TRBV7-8,TGTGCCAGCAGCCAAACGTTCCCGGGGAACTATGGCTACACCTTC,CASSQTFPGNYGYTF
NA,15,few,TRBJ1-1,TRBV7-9,TGTGCCAGCAGCCCCAGGACTGCGATCGGTGGCGAAGCTTTCTTT,CASSPRTAIGGEAFF
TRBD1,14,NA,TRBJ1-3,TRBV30,TGTGCCTGGAGAGGACAGGGGACTGGAAACACCATATATTTT,CAWRGQGTGNTIYF
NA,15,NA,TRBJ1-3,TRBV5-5,TGTGCCAGCAGCCTCGATAACAGGGCTGGAAACACCATATATTTT,CASSLDNRAGNTIYF
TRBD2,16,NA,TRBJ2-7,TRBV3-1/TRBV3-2,TGTGCCAGCAGCCAAGATATCAGCGGGAGAACCCACGAGCAGTACTTC,CASSQDISGRTHEQYF
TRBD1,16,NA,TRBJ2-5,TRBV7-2,TGTGCCAGCAGTTTCACAGGGGGCAGTCAACAAGAGACCCAGTACTTC,CASSFTGGSQQETQYF
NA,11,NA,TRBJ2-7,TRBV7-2,TGTGCCAGCAGCCTCGGACAGGAGCAGTACTTC,CASSLGQEQYF
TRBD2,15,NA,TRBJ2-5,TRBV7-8,TGTGCCAGCAGCTTCAGACTAGCGGTCCAAGAGACCCAGTACTTC,CASSFRLAVQETQYF
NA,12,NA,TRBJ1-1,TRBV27,TGTGCCAGCGACGGGTGGTTGGCTGAAGCTTTCTTT,CASDGWLAEAFF
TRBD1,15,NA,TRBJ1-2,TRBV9,TGTGCCAGCAGCCCACGGGACAGGCCGGACTATGGCTACACCTTC,CASSPRDRPDYGYTF
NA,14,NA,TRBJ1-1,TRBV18,TGTGCCAGCTCACCGACGACAGGGAACACTGAAGCTTTCTTT,CASSPTTGNTEAFF
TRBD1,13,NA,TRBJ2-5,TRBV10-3,TGTGCCATCGGACAGGGTGTTTTAGAGACCCAGTACTTC,CAIGQGVLETQYF
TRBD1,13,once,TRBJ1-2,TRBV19,TGTGCCAGTAGTATAGAGGAGGGGGCCGGCTACACCTTC,CASSIEEGAGYTF
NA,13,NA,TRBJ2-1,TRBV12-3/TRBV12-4,TGTGCCAGCAGTTTAGGACAGTACAATGAGCAGTTCTTC,CASSLGQYNEQFF
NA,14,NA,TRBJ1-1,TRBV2,TGTGCCAGCAGGGAGCAAATCGTGAACACTGAAGCTTTCTTT,CASREQIVNTEAFF
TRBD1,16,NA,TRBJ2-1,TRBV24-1,TGTGCCACCAGTGACTATGGGACAGGGGCCTACAATGAGCAGTTCTTC,CATSDYGTGAYNEQFF
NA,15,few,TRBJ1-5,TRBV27,TGTGCCAGCAGTTTCGGAACAGATAGCAATCAGCCCCAGCATTTT,CASSFGTDSNQPQHF
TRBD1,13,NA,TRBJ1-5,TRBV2,TGTGCCAGCCGGACAGGGGGCGGTCAGCCCCAGCATTTT,CASRTGGGQPQHF
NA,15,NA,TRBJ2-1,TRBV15,TGTGCCACCAGCAGAGGGGCGTTCTCCTACAATGAGCAGTTCTTC,CATSRGAFSYNEQFF
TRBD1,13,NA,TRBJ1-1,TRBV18,TGTGCCAGCTCACAGGACAGGGGCACTGAAGCTTTCTTT,CASSQDRGTEAFF
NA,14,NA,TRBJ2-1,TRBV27,TGTGCCAGCCGTCTTATAAGCGGGTCTGGGGAGCAGTTCTTC,CASRLISGSGEQFF
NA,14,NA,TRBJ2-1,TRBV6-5,TGTGCCAGCAGTTACGGTGGAGACGACAATGAGCAGTTCTTC,CASSYGGDDNEQFF
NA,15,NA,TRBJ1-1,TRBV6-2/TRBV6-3,TGTGCCAGCAGTTATATGGCAGGGGCGCGGACTGAAGCTTTCTTT,CASSYMAGARTEAFF
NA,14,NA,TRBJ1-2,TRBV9,TGTGCCAGCAGCTCTGGGGGCGCGGACTATGGCTACACCTTC,CASSSGGADYGYTF
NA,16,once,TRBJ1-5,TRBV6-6,TGTGCCAGCAGTAGAGTTGGGGGGACTAGCAATCAGCCCCAGCATTTT,CASSRVGGTSNQPQHF
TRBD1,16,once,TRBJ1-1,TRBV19,TGTGCCAGTAGTCATACATGGCAGGGGGCGCCCACTGAAGCTTTCTTT,CASSHTWQGAPTEAFF
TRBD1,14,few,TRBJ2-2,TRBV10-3,TGTGCCATCATGGAAAGAGGGGGCCCCGGGGAGCTGTTTTTT,CAIMERGGPGELFF
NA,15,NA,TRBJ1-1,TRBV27,TGTGCCAGCAGTTCCGCTTCACAGGTGAACACTGAAGCTTTCTTT,CASSSASQVNTEAFF
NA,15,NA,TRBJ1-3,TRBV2,TGTGCCAGCAGTATGACTGTTTCCTCTGGAAACACCATATATTTT,CASSMTVSSGNTIYF
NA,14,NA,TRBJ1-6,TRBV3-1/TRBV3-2,TGTGCCAGCAGCCAAGGGCAGAATAATTCACCCCTCCACTTT,CASSQGQNNSPLHF
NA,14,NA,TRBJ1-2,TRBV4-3,TGCGCCAGCAGCAGTTTAGACGGGATGAATGGCTACACCTTC,CASSSLDGMNGYTF